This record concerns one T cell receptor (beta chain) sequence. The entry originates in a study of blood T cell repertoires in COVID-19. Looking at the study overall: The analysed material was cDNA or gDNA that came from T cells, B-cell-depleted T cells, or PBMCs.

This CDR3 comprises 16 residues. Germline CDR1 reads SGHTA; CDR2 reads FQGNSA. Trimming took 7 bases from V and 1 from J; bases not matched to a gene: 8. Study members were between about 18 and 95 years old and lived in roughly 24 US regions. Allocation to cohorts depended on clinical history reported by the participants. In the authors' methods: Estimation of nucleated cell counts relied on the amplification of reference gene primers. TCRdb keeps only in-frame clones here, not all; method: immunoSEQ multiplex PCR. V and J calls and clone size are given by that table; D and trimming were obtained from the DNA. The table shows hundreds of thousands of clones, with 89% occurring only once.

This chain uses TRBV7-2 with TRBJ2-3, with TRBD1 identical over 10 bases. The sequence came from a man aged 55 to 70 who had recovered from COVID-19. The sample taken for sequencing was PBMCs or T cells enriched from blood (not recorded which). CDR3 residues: CASTRRTGGGTDTQYF. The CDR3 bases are TGTGCCAGCACCCGAAGGACAGGGGGAGGCACAGATACGCAGTATTTT.